This is a list of T cell receptor beta chains from one sample in a study of cytomegalovirus exposure and HLA in healthy donors. Using immunoSEQ multiplex PCR, the repertoire was profiled, and TCRdb retains in-frame clones only, with some absent. The data contain about 98,000 clones, around 80% of them seen just once; the ten biggest clones take up about 1.5%. Specimen: PBMCs. The receptors were sampled from a middle-aged man in good health and CMV-seronegative. CDR3s include the opening cysteine and the closing phenylalanine or tryptophan. D genes are given only for firm matches.

j_call d_call v_call cdr3_nt cdr3_aa
TRBJ1-5 TRBD1 TRBV7-2 TGTGCCAGCAGCTGGACAGGGGGCATCAATCAGCCCCAGCATTTT CASSWTGGINQPQHF
TRBJ2-1 . TRBV5-6 TGTGCCAGCAGCTACGGGATCCCCAAATACAATGAGCAGTTCTTC CASSYGIPKYNEQFF
TRBJ2-1 . TRBV4-2 TGTGCCAGCAGCCAAGGACTCAATGAGCAGTTCTTC CASSQGLNEQFF
TRBJ1-4 . TRBV19 TGTGCCAGTAGTATTCATTCAACTAATGAAAAACTGTTTTTT CASSIHSTNEKLFF
TRBJ2-7 . TRBV15 TGTGTCACCAGCAGAGACTTAGGGGCTAAGCAGTACTTC CVTSRDLGAKQYF
TRBJ1-1 . TRBV5-4 TGTGCCAGCAGCTTGGAGGAGGGATTGAACACTGAAGCTTTCTTT CASSLEEGLNTEAFF
TRBJ1-1 . TRBV5-4 TGTGCCAGCAGCTTGGCTGGGGGCGGTGAAGCTTTCTTT CASSLAGGGEAFF
TRBJ1-1 . TRBV19 TGTGCCAGTAGTATCGGCGGGGGGGCGCGTACTGAAGCTTTCTTT CASSIGGGARTEAFF
TRBJ1-4 TRBD1 TRBV13 TGTGCCAGCAGCATTCTACAGGGGCAAAGGGAAAAACTGTTTTTT CASSILQGQREKLFF
TRBJ2-7 . TRBV27 TGTGCCAGCAGTTTATCTGGGTGGGAGGACCCCTCCTACGAGCAGTACTTC CASSLSGWEDPSYEQYF
TRBJ1-4 . TRBV2 TGTGCCAGCAGGATTGGGCATGCAACTAATGAAAAACTGTTTTTT CASRIGHATNEKLFF
TRBJ1-4 . TRBV29-1 TGCAGCGTTGAGGAGGGGAAGGGTAATGAAAAACTGTTTTTT CSVEEGKGNEKLFF
TRBJ2-5 TRBD1 TRBV4-1 TGCGCCAGCAGCCAAGGGGTAACGTCCCTCCAGGGGGCCCAGTACTTC CASSQGVTSLQGAQYF
TRBJ2-1 . TRBV7-6 TGTGCCAGCAGCTTAATAGCAGGGGGGTTCAATGAGCAGTTCTTC CASSLIAGGFNEQFF
TRBJ1-1 . TRBV28 TGTGCCAGCAGTTTATATGGAGGTAAAGCTTTCTTT CASSLYGGKAFF
TRBJ1-2 . TRBV6-5 TGTGCCAGCAGTTACTCGCCCACCAAACAGGGTGGAGGCTACACCTTC CASSYSPTKQGGGYTF